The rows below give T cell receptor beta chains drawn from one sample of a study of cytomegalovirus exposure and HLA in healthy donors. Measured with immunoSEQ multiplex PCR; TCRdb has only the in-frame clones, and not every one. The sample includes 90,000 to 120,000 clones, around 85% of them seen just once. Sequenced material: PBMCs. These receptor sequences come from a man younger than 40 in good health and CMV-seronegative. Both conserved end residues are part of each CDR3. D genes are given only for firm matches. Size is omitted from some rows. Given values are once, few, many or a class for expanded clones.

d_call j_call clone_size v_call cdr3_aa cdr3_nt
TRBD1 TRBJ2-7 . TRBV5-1 CASSPGTGRSYEQYF TGCGCCAGCAGCCCCGGGACAGGGCGCTCCTACGAGCAGTACTTC
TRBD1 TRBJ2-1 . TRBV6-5 CASSYSRQGSNEQFF TGTGCCAGCAGTTACTCACGACAGGGGAGCAATGAGCAGTTCTTC
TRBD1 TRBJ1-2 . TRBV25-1 CASRHTGANYGYTF TGTGCCAGCAGGCATACAGGGGCTAACTATGGCTACACCTTC
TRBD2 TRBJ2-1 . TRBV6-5 CASSSGTSRGEQFF TGTGCCAGCAGTTCAGGGACTAGTCGTGGTGAGCAGTTCTTC
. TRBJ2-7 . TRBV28 CASTTRAYEQYF TGTGCCAGCACTACTCGGGCCTACGAGCAGTACTTC
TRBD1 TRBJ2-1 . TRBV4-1 CASSRLGTGFYNEQFF TGCGCCAGCAGCCGCCTGGGGACAGGGTTTTACAATGAGCAGTTCTTC
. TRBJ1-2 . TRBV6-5 CASSYGRSGYTF TGTGCCAGCAGTTACGGCAGGTCGGGCTACACCTTC
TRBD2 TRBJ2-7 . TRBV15 CATSPARGGRRDEQYF TGTGCCACCAGTCCGGCCCGTGGCGGGAGGAGGGACGAGCAGTACTTC
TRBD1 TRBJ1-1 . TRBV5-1 CASSWGGVDRGNTEAFF TGCGCCAGCAGCTGGGGTGGCGTTGACAGGGGTAACACTGAAGCTTTCTTT
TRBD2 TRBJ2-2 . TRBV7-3 CASSRGRAGRGELFF TGTGCCAGCAGTCGGGGGAGGGCGGGGCGCGGGGAGCTGTTTTTT
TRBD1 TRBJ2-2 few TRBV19 CASSPGGTGELFF TGTGCCAGTAGTCCAGGGGGCACCGGGGAGCTGTTTTTT